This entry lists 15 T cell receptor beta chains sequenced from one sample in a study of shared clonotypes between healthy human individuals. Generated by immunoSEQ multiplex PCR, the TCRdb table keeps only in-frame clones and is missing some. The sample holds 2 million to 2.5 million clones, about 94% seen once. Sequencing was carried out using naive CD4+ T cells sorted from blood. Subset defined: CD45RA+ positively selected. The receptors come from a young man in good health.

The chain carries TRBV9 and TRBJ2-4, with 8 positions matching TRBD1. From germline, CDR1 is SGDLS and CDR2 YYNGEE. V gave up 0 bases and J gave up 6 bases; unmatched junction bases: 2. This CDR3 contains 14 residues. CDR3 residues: CASSVGTGINIQYF. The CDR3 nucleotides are TGTGCCAGCAGCGTAGGGACAGGGATAAACATTCAGTACTTC.

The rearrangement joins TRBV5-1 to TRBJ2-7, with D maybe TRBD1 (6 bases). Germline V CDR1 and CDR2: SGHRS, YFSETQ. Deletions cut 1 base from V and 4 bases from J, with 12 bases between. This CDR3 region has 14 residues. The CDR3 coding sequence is TGCGCCAGCAGCTTGTGGGGGACAATTTACGAGCAGTACTTC. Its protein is CASSLWGTIYEQYF.

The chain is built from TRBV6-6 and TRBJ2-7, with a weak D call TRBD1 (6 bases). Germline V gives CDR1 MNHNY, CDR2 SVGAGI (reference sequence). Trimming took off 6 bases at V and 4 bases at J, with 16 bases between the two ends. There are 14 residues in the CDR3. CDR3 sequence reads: CASSVPQGSYEQYF. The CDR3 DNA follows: TGTGCCAGCAGCGTCCCACAGGGTTCGTACGAGCAGTACTTC.

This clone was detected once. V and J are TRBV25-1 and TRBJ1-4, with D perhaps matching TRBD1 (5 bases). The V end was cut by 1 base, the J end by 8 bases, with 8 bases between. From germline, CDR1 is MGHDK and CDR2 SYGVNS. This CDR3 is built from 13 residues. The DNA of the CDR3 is TGTGCCAGCAGTGAATGGGGGAGGGAAAAACTGTTTTTT. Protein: CASSEWGREKLFF.

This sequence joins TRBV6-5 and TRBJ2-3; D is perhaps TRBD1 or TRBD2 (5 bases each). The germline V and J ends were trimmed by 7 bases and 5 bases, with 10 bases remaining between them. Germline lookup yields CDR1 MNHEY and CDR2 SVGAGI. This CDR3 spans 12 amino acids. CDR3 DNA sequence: TGTGCCAGCACTGGGGGTCGAGATACGCAGTATTTT. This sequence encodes CASTGGRDTQYF.

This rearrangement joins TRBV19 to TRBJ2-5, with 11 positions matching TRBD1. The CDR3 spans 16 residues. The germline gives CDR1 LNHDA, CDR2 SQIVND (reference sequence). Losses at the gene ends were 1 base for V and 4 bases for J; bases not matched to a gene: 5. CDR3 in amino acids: CASSIVGGTGGETQYF. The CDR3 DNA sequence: TGTGCCAGTAGTATAGTAGGCGGGACAGGGGGAGAGACCCAGTACTTC.

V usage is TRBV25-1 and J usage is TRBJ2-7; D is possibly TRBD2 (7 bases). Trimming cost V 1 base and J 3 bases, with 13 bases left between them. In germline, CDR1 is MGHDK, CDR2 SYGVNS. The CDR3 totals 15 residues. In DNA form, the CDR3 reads TGTGCCAGCAGTGAATCGTCGGGGGGCCGCTACGAGCAGTACTTC. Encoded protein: CASSESSGGRYEQYF.

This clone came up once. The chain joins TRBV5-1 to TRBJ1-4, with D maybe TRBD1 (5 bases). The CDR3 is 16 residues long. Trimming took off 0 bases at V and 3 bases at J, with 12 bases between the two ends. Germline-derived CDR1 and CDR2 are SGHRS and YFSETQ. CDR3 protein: CASSLARATANEKLFF. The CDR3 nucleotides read TGCGCCAGCAGCTTGGCCAGGGCGACGGCTAATGAAAAACTGTTTTTT.

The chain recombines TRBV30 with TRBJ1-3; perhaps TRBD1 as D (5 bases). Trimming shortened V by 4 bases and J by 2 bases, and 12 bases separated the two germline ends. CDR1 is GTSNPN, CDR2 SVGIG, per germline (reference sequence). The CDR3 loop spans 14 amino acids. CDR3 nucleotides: TGTGCCTGGATCCTCGGGACCCCTGGAAACACCATATATTTT. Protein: CAWILGTPGNTIYF.

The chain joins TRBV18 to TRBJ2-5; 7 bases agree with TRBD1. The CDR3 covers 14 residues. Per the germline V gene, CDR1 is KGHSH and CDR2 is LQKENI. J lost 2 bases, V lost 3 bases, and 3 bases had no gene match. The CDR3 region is CASSPTGKQETQYF. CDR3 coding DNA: TGTGCCAGCTCACCGACAGGGAAACAAGAGACCCAGTACTTC.

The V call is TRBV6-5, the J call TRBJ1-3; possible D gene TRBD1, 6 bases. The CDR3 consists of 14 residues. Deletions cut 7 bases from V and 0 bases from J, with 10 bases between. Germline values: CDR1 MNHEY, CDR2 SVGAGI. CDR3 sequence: CASTDRSSGNTIYF. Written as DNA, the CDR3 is TGTGCCAGCACTGACAGGAGCTCTGGAAACACCATATATTTT.

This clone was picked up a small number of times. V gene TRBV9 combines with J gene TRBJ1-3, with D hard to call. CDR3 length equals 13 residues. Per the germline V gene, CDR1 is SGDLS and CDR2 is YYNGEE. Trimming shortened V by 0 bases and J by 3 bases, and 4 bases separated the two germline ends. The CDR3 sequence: CASSVGRGNTIYF. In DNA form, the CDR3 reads TGTGCCAGCAGCGTAGGGCGTGGAAACACCATATATTTT.

CDR3 DNA: TGTGCCAGCACGGGGACCCAAGAGACCCAGTACTTC. This translates into CASTGTQETQYF. The V call is TRBV6-5, the J call TRBJ2-5, with D perhaps TRBD1 or TRBD2 (5 bases each). V was trimmed by 7 bases and J by 1 base, leaving 7 bases between them. Germline lookup yields CDR1 MNHEY and CDR2 SVGAGI. The CDR3 has 12 amino acids.

DNA for the CDR3: TGCAGCGCCCCCCCTGAAGCTTTCTTT. It codes for CSAPPEAFF. The genes are TRBV29-1 and TRBJ1-1, with unresolved D. The CDR3 length is 9 residues. The V gene lost 7 bases and the J gene lost 6 bases, with 6 bases spanning the gap. In germline, CDR1 is SQVTM, CDR2 ANQGSEA.

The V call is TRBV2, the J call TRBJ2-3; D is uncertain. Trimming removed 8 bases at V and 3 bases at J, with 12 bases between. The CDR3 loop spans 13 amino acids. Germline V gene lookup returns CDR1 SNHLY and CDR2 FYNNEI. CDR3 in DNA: TGTGCCAGCGGCTGGGTGGGGACAGATACGCAGTATTTT. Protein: CASGWVGTDTQYF.